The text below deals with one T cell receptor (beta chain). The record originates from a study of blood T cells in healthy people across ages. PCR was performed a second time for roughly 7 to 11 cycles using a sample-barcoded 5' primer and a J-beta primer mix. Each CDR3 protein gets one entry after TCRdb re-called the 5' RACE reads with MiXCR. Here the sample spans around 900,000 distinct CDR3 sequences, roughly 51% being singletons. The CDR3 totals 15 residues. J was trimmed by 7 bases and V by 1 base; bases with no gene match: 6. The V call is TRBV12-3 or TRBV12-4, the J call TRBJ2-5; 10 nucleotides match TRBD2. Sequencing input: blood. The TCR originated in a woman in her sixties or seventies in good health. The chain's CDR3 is CASSLGLAGVGTQYF. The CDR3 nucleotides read TGTGCCAGCAGTTTAGGTCTAGCGGGAGTGGGGACCCAGTACTTC.